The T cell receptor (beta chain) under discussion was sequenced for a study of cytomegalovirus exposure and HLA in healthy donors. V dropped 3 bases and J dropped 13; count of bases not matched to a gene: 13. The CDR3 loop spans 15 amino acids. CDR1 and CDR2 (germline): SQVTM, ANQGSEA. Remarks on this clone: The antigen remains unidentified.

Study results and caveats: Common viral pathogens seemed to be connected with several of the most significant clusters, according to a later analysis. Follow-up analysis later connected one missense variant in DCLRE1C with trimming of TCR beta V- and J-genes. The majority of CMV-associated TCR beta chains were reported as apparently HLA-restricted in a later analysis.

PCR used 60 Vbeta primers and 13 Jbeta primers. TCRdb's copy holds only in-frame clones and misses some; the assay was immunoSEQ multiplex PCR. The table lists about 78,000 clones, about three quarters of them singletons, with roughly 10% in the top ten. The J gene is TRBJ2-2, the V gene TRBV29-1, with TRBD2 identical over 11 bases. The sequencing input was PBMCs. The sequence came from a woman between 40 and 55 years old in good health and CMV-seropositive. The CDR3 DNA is TGCAGCGTTGAGAAGGGGGTTGGGCTAGCGGGAGGGCTGTTTTTT. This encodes CSVEKGVGLAGGLFF.